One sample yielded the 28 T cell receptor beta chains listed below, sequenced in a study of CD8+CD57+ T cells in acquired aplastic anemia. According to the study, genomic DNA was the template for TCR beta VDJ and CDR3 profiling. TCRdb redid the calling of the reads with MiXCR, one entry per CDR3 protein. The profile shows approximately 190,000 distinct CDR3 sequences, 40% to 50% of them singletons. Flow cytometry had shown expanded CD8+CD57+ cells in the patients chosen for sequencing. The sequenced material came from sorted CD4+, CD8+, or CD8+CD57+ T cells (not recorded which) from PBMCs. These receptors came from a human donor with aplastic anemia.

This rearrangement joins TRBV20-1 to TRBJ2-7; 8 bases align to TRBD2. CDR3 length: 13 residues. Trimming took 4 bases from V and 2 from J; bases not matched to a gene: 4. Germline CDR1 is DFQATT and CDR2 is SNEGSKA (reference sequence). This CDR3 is CSANGGGTYEQYF. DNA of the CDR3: TGCAGTGCTAACGGGGGGGGGACCTACGAGCAGTACTTC.

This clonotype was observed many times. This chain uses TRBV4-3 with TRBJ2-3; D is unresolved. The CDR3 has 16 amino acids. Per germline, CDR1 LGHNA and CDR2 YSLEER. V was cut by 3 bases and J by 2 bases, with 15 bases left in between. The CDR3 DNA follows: TGCGCCAGCAGCCAGGGCTCGGCAGGTTTCACAGATACGCAGTATTTT. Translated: CASSQGSAGFTDTQYF.

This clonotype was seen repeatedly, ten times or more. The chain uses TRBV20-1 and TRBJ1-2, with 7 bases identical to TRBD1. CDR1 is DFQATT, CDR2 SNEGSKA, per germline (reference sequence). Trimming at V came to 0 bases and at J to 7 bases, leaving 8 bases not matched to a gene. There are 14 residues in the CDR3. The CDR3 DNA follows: TGCAGTGCTAGAGACTCCACGACAGGGCTTGGCTACACCTTC. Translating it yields CSARDSTTGLGYTF.

The CDR3 spells CSAEDRITPNQPQHF. The CDR3 DNA sequence: TGCAGTGCTGAGGACAGAATTACGCCTAATCAGCCCCAGCATTTT. This chain links TRBV20-1 with TRBJ1-5; weak D call: TRBD1 (6 bases). This CDR3 comprises 15 residues. Trimming pared 5 bases from V and 4 bases from J, leaving 18 bases between. The germline V gene encodes CDR1 DFQATT and CDR2 SNEGSKA (reference sequence).

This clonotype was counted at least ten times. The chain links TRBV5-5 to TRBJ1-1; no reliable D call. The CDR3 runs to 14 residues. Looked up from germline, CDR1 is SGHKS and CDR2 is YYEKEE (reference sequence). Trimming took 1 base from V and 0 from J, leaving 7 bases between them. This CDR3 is CASSLTAMNTEAFF. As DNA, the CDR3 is TGTGCCAGCAGCTTGACGGCTATGAACACTGAAGCTTTCTTT.

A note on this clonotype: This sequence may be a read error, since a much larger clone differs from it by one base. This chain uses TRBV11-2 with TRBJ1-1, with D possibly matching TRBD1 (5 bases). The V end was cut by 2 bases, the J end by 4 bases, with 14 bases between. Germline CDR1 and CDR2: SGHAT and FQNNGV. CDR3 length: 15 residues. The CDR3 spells CASSLTPRDATEAFF. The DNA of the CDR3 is TGTGCCAGCAGCTTAACCCCAAGGGACGCCACTGAAGCTTTCTTT. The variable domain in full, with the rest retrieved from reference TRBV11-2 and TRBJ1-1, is EAGVAQSPRYKIIEKRQSVAFWCNPISGHATLYWYQQILGQGPKLLIQFQNNGVVDDSQLPKDRFSAERLKGVDSTLKIQPAKLEDSAVYLCASSLTPRDATEAFFGQGTRLTVV.

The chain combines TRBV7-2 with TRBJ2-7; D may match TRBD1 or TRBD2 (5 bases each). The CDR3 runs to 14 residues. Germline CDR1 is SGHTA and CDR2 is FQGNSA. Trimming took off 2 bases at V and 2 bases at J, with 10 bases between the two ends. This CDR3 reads CASSLRDGPYEQYF. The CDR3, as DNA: TGTGCCAGCAGCTTAAGGGACGGTCCCTACGAGCAGTACTTC.

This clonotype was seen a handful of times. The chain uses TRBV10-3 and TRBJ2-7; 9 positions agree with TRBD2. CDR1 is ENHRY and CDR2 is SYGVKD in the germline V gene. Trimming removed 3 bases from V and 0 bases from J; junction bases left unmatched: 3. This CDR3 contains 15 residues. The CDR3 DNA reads TGTGCCATCAGTGATGCTAGCGGGACCTCCTACGAGCAGTACTTC. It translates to CAISDASGTSYEQYF.

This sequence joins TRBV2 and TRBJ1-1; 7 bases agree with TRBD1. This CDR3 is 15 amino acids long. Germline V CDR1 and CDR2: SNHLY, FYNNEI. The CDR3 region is CASSPRGTASTEAFF. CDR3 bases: TGTGCTAGCTCCCCCCGCGGGACAGCATCCACTGAAGCTTTCTTT. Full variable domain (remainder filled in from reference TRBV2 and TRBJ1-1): EPEVTQTPSHQVTQMGQEVILRCVPISNHLYFYWYRQILGQKVEFLVSFYNNEISEKSEIFDDQFSVERPDGSNFTLKIRSTKLEDSAMYFCASSPRGTASTEAFFGQGTRLTVV.

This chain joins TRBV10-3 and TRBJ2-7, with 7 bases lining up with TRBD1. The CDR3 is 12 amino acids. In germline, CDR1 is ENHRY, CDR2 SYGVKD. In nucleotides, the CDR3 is TGTGCGACGGGCAGGACAGGTGGGGAGCAGTACTTC. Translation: CATGRTGGEQYF.

The CDR3 region is CSASLAGAGTGELFF. CDR3 bases: TGCAGTGCTAGCTTAGCCGGAGCTGGCACCGGGGAGCTGTTTTTT. The gene calls are TRBV20-1 and TRBJ2-2; D unclear. V was trimmed by 3 bases and J by 4 bases, leaving 15 bases between them. This CDR3 is built from 15 residues. CDR1 DFQATT and CDR2 SNEGSKA come from the germline V gene (reference sequence).

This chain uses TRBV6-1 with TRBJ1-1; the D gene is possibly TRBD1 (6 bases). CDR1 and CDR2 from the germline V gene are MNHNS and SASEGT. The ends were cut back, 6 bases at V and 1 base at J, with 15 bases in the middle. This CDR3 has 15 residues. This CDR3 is CASRAGTTGNTEAFF. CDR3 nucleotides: TGTGCCAGCAGAGCTGGGACAACAGGGAACACTGAAGCTTTCTTT.

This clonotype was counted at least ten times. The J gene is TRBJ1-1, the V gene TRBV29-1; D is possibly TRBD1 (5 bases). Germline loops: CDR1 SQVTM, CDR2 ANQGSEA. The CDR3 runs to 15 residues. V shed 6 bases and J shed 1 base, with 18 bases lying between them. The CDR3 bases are TGCAGCGTCGATAATATGGGACTTGGGAACACTGAAGCTTTCTTT. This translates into CSVDNMGLGNTEAFF.

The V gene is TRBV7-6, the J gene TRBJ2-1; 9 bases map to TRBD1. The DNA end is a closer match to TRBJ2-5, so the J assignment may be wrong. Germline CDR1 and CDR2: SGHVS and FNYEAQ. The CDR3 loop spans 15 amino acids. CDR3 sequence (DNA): TGTGCCAGCAGCCTATTACAGGGGGCAGGGGAGACCCAGTACTTC. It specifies CASSLLQGAGETQYF.

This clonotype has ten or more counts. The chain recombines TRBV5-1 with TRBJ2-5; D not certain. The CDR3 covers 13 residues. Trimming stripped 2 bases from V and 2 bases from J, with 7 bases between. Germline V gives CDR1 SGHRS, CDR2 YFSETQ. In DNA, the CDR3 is TGCGCCAGCAGCTTTAACAGTCAAGAGACCCAGTACTTC. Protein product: CASSFNSQETQYF.

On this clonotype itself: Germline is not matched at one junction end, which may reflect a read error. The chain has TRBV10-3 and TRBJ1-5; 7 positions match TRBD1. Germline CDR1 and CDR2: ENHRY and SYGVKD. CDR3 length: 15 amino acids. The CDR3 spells CASSWTGGYDQPQHF. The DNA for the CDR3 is TGTGCCAGCAGTTGGACAGGAGGGTATGATCAGCCCCAGCATTTT.

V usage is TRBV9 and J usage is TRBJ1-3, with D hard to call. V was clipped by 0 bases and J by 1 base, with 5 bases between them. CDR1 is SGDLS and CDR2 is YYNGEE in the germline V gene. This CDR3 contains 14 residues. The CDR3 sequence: CASSVAGSGNTIYF. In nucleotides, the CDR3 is TGTGCCAGCAGCGTAGCCGGATCTGGAAACACCATATATTTT.

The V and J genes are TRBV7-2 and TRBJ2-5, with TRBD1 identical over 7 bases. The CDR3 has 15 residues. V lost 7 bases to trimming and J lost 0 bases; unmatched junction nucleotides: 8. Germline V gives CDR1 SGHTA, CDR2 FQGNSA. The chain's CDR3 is CASKIGGGYQETQYF. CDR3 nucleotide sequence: TGTGCCAGCAAGATAGGGGGCGGGTACCAAGAGACCCAGTACTTC.

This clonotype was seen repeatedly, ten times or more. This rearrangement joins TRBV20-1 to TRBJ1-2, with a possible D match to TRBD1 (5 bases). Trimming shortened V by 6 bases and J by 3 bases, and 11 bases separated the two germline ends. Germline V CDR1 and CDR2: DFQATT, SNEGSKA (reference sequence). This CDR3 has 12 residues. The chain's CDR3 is CSAVWGDYGYTF. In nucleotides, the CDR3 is TGCAGTGCGGTCTGGGGGGACTATGGCTACACCTTC.

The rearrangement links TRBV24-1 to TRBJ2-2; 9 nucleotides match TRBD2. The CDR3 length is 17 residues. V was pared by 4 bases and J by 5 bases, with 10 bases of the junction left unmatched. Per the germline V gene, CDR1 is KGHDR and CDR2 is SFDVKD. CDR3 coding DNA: TGTGCCACCAGTGACCCTCGAGCGGGAGGTCAGACCGGGGAGCTGTTTTTT. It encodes CATSDPRAGGQTGELFF.

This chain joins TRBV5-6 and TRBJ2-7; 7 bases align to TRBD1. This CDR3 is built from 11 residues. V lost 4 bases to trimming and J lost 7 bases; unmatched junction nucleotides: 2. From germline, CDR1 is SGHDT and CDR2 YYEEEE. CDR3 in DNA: TGTGCCAGCAGCGTGGACAGGGAGCAGTACTTC. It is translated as CASSVDREQYF. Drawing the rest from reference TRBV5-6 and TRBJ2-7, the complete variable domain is DAGVTQSPTHLIKTRGQQVTLRCSPKSGHDTVSWYQQALGQGPQFIFQYYEEEERQRGNFPDRFSGHQFPNYSSELNVNALLLGDSALYLCASSVDREQYFGPGTRLTVT.

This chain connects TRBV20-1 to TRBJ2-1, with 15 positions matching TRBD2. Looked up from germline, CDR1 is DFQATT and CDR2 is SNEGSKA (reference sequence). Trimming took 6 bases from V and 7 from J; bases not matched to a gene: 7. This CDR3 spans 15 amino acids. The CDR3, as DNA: TGCAGTGCGCCGGGACTAGCGGGAGGTATTAATGAGCAGTTCTTC. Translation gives CSAPGLAGGINEQFF.

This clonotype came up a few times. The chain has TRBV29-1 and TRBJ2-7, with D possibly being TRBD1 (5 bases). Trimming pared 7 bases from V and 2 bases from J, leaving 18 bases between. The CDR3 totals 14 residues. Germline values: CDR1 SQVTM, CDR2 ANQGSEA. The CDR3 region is CSALGDGFTYEQYF. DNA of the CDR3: TGCAGCGCGTTAGGGGATGGTTTCACCTACGAGCAGTACTTC.

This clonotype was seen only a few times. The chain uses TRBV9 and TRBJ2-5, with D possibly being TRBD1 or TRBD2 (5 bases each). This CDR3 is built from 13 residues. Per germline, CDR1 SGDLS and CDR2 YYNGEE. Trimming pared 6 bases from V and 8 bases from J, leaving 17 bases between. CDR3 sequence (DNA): TGTGCCAGCAACCGGGACGGAGTAGAAACCCAGTACTTC. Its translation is CASNRDGVETQYF.

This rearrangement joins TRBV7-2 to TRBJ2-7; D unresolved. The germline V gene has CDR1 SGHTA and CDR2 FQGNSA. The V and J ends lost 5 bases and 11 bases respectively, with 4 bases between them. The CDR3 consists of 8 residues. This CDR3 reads CASSVKYF. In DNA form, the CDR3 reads TGTGCCAGCAGCGTAAAGTACTTC. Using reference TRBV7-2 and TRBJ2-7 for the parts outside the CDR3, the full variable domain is GAGVSQSPSNKVTEKGKDVELRCDPISGHTALYWYRQSLGQGLEFLIYFQGNSAPDKSGLPSDRFSAERTGGSVSTLTIQRTQQEDSAVYLCASSVKYFGPGTRLTVT.

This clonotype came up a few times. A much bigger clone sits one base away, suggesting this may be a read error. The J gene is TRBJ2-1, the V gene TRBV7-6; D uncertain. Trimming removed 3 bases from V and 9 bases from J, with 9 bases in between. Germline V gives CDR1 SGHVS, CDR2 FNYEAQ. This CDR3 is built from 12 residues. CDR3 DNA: TGTGCCAGCAGCTTTTCTCTGAGTGAGCAGTTCTTC. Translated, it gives CASSFSLSEQFF. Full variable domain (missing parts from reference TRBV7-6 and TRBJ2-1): GAGVSQSPRYKVTKRGQDVALRCDPISGHVSLYWYRQALGQGPEFLTYFNYEAQQDKSGLPNDRFSAERPEGSISTLTIQRTEQRDSAMYRCASSFSLSEQFFGPGTRLTVL.

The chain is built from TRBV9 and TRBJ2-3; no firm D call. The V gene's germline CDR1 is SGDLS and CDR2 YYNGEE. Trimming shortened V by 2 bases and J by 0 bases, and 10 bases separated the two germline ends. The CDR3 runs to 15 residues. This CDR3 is CASSVSFGSTDTQYF. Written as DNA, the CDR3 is TGTGCCAGCAGCGTGAGTTTTGGAAGCACAGATACGCAGTATTTT.

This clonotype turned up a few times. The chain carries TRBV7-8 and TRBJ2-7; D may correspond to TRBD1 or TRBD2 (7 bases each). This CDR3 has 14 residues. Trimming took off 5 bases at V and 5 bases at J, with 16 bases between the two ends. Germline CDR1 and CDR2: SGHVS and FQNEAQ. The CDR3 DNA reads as TGTGCCAGCAGCCTGTGGGCAGGGGGGGACGAGCAGTACTTC. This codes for CASSLWAGGDEQYF.